Following are 23 T cell receptor beta chains from one sample sequenced in a study of blood T cell repertoires in COVID-19. Method: immunoSEQ multiplex PCR; TCRdb's copy keeps in-frame clones and lacks some. Among about 140,000 clones listed, over 80% were seen once. Sample: PBMCs or T cells enriched from blood (not recorded which). The receptors come from a man between 60 and 70 years old who had recovered from COVID-19.

V and J are TRBV19 and TRBJ1-2, with 7 bases that match TRBD1. The V gene's germline CDR1 is LNHDA and CDR2 SQIVND (reference sequence). The length of the CDR3 is 14 residues. The junction had 14 bases not matched to a gene; V was cut back by 8 bases and J by 8 bases. This CDR3 reads CASVRRDSHWGYTF. The CDR3 coding sequence is TGTGCCAGTGTTCGCCGGGACAGCCATTGGGGCTACACCTTC.

The chain has TRBV6-5 and TRBJ1-2; 7 bases are a match to TRBD1. Germline V gene sequence: CDR1 MNHEY, CDR2 SVGAGI. Germline trimming cut 2 bases from V and 8 bases from J; bases unmatched to any gene: 5. The CDR3 sequence is 13 residues long. The CDR3 bases are TGTGCCAGCAGTTACACGACAGGGCGGGGCTACACCTTC. Amino acid sequence: CASSYTTGRGYTF.

The chain joins TRBV5-1 to TRBJ1-2, with no clear D. Deletions cut 4 bases from V and 2 bases from J, with 6 bases between. The CDR3 has 12 residues. From germline, CDR1 is SGHRS and CDR2 YFSETQ. As DNA, the CDR3 is TGCGCCAGCAGCCTAGACAACTATGGCTACACCTTC. It specifies CASSLDNYGYTF.

V and J are TRBV6-5 and TRBJ1-3; D is possibly TRBD1 (6 bases). The V gene's germline CDR1 is MNHEY and CDR2 SVGAGI. V lost 10 bases and J lost 0, with 10 bases in between. This CDR3 contains 13 residues. Here the CDR3 DNA reads TGTGCCACCCAGGGGAGCTCTGGAAACACCATATATTTT. This translates into CATQGSSGNTIYF.

The chain has TRBV6-4 and TRBJ1-2; D unclear. The CDR3 is 15 residues long. CDR1 and CDR2 from the germline V gene are MRHNA and SNTAGT. V dropped 6 bases and J dropped 5 bases, with 19 bases sitting between them. CDR3 loop: CASRTQDTPSYGYTF. DNA for the CDR3: TGTGCCAGCAGGACTCAAGATACCCCCTCTTATGGCTACACCTTC.

The chain is built from TRBV5-1 and TRBJ2-3; TRBD1 might be the D (5 bases). Trimming pared 4 bases from V and 2 bases from J, leaving 14 bases between. There are 15 residues in the CDR3. Germline V gene lookup returns CDR1 SGHRS and CDR2 YFSETQ. The CDR3, as DNA: TGCGCCAGCAGCATGAAGGGGTCTGACACAGATACGCAGTATTTT. It encodes CASSMKGSDTDTQYF.

The chain recombines TRBV28 with TRBJ1-1; D gene unclear. CDR3 size: 14 residues. Germline assignment: CDR1 MDHEN and CDR2 SYDVKM. Trimming pared 4 bases from V and 4 bases from J, leaving 13 bases between. As DNA, the CDR3 is TGTGCCAGCAGTTACAACCCAGCGGGCACTGAAGCTTTCTTT. Translated, it gives CASSYNPAGTEAFF.

The rearrangement uses TRBV27 and TRBJ2-7; D unresolved. V dropped 5 bases and J dropped 4 bases, with 15 bases sitting between them. The V gene's germline CDR1 is MNHEY and CDR2 SMNVEV (reference sequence). The CDR3 sequence is 14 residues long. The CDR3 sequence is CASSATPTPYEQYF. The CDR3, as DNA: TGTGCCAGCAGTGCGACTCCAACACCTTACGAGCAGTACTTC.

The CDR3 sequence is CAISARTGTHEQYF. As DNA, the CDR3 is TGTGCCATCAGTGCCCGGACAGGGACCCACGAGCAGTACTTC. This chain uses TRBV10-3 with TRBJ2-7, with TRBD1 matching 8 bases. Germline V gene lookup returns CDR1 ENHRY and CDR2 SYGVKD. The CDR3 has 14 residues. J lost 5 bases, V lost 4 bases, and 7 bases had no gene match.

This chain joins TRBV6-5 and TRBJ2-3; TRBD1 matches at 11 bases. V was pared by 6 bases and J by 11 bases, with 13 bases of the junction left unmatched. CDR3 length: 15 amino acids. Germline V gene data show CDR1 as MNHEY and CDR2 as SVGAGI. The CDR3 reads CASRPPGQGVEMQYF. For the CDR3, the DNA is TGTGCCAGCAGGCCGCCGGGACAGGGGGTTGAAATGCAGTATTTT.

This clone occurred a few times. J is TRBJ1-3 and V is TRBV5-1, with 9 bases aligning to TRBD1. The germline CDR1 and CDR2 sequences are SGHRS and YFSETQ. V gave up 3 bases and J gave up 2 bases; unmatched junction bases: 3. The CDR3 is 15 amino acids. CDR3 DNA: TGCGCCAGCAGCTACTACAGGGGGCCTGGAAACACCATATATTTT. It specifies CASSYYRGPGNTIYF.

The chain couples TRBV6-5 to TRBJ1-5; D is perhaps TRBD1 (5 bases). V was pared by 4 bases and J by 7 bases, with 11 bases between. From germline, CDR1 is MNHEY and CDR2 SVGAGI. The CDR3 runs to 13 residues. This CDR3 reads CASSSGLGQPQHF. The CDR3 nucleotides are TGTGCCAGCAGTTCAGGGTTGGGGCAGCCCCAGCATTTT.

This rearrangement joins TRBV11-2 to TRBJ2-4; TRBD1 agrees at 7 bases. V trimming: 7 bases; J trimming: 3 bases; junction bases outside the gene matches: 9. This CDR3 has 15 amino acids. Germline V lookup: CDR1 SGHAT, CDR2 FQNNGV. This CDR3 reads CASTTDRVDKNIQYF. CDR3 sequence (DNA): TGTGCCAGCACCACTGACAGGGTAGACAAAAACATTCAGTACTTC.

The rearrangement links TRBV18 to TRBJ1-3; D is unresolved. Trimming took 0 bases from V and 6 from J, leaving 9 bases between them. Germline V gene data show CDR1 as KGHSH and CDR2 as LQKENI. This CDR3 has 14 amino acids. The CDR3 protein is CASSPPRGTNTIYF. In DNA form, the CDR3 reads TGTGCCAGCTCACCACCTCGGGGAACAAACACCATATATTTT. The complete variable domain, with remaining parts taken from reference TRBV18 and TRBJ1-3, reads NAGVMQNPRHLVRRRGQEARLRCSPMKGHSHVYWYRQLPEEGLKFMVYLQKENIIDESGMPKERFSAEFPKEGPSILRIQQVVRGDSAAYFCASSPPRGTNTIYFGEGSWLTVV.

This chain links TRBV20-1 with TRBJ2-7; possibly TRBD1 for D (6 bases). The CDR3 covers 11 residues. Per germline, CDR1 DFQATT and CDR2 SNEGSKA (reference sequence). Trimming pared 5 bases from V and 6 bases from J, leaving 11 bases between. The CDR3 sequence: CSASGTSEQYF. CDR3 sequence (DNA): TGCAGTGCTTCGGGGACATCCGAGCAGTACTTC.

V and J are TRBV30 and TRBJ1-5; no definite D call. CDR1 and CDR2 from the germline V gene are GTSNPN and SVGIG (reference sequence). The CDR3 loop spans 16 amino acids. V was trimmed by 0 bases and J by 4 bases, leaving 16 bases between them. CDR3 coding DNA: TGTGCCTGGAGTGTACCTGGGCCTCGACAAAATCAGCCCCAGCATTTT. The encoded protein is CAWSVPGPRQNQPQHF.

Comments on this clone: The germline gene is not matched at one end of the junction; a read error may be the cause. The rearrangement links TRBV7-6 to TRBJ2-3; 16 nucleotides line up with TRBD2. CDR3 length equals 18 residues. Germline V gives CDR1 SGHVS, CDR2 FNYEAQ. As DNA, the CDR3 is TGTGCCAGCAGCCCGTCAACCGGGACTAGCGGGGGGGCAGAGACGCAGTATTTT. Its translation: CASSPSTGTSGGAETQYF.

Worth noting for this clone: The junction departs from the called germline gene at one end, perhaps through a read error. The rearrangement joins TRBV23-1 to TRBJ1-1, with 9 nucleotides matching TRBD1. TRBV23-1 is annotated as an ORF whose role is uncertain. The CDR3 covers 15 residues. The CDR3 is CASSQSRSGTGNLGF. DNA for the CDR3: TGCGCCAGCAGTCAATCCCGTTCCGGGACAGGGAATCTGGGCTTT.

The J gene is TRBJ2-7, the V gene TRBV7-9, with 12 positions matching TRBD2. Germline lookup yields CDR1 SEHNR and CDR2 FQNEAQ (reference sequence). The V gene end was trimmed by 4 bases and the J gene end by 2 bases; junction bases not matched to a gene: 15. The CDR3 covers 19 residues. CDR3 sequence reads: CASSSGGTARTSGTYEQYF. CDR3 coding DNA: TGTGCCAGCAGCTCGGGGGGTACCGCTCGGACTAGCGGGACCTACGAGCAGTACTTC.

The chain combines TRBV19 with TRBJ1-1; D gene unclear. Trimming cost V 11 bases and J 1 base, with 14 bases left between them. Per the germline V gene, CDR1 is LNHDA and CDR2 is SQIVND (reference sequence). The CDR3 contains 13 residues. The CDR3 here is CASGIPQNTEAFF. The CDR3 DNA follows: TGTGCCTCCGGGATTCCACAGAACACTGAAGCTTTCTTT.

V and J are TRBV11-2 and TRBJ2-1, with TRBD1 as a possible D gene (6 bases). Between the trimmed V and J ends, which lost 4 bases and 7 bases, there was a span of 8 bases. Germline V gives CDR1 SGHAT, CDR2 FQNNGV. The CDR3 length is 12 residues. The CDR3 DNA reads as TGTGCCAGCAGCTCTCAGGGGAATGAGCAGTTCTTC. Translated, it gives CASSSQGNEQFF.

The rearrangement joins TRBV15 to TRBJ2-2, with D tentatively TRBD2 (7 bases). Germline V lookup: CDR1 LNHNV, CDR2 YYDKDF (reference sequence). Trimming removed 0 bases at V and 6 bases at J, with 11 bases between. The CDR3 length is 15 residues. CDR3 DNA: TGTGCCACCAGCAGAGACCGGGGGGCGGCCGGGGAGCTGTTTTTT. Translation: CATSRDRGAAGELFF.

The chain joins TRBV18 to TRBJ1-2; unclear D gene. CDR3 size: 14 residues. Between the trimmed V and J ends, which lost 2 bases and 0 bases, there was a span of 7 bases. Germline CDR1 is KGHSH and CDR2 is LQKENI. The CDR3: CASSPSDSNYGYTF. CDR3 nucleotide sequence: TGTGCCAGCTCACCAAGCGATTCTAACTATGGCTACACCTTC. Full variable domain (missing parts from reference TRBV18 and TRBJ1-2): NAGVMQNPRHLVRRRGQEARLRCSPMKGHSHVYWYRQLPEEGLKFMVYLQKENIIDESGMPKERFSAEFPKEGPSILRIQQVVRGDSAAYFCASSPSDSNYGYTFGSGTRLTVV.